One sample yielded the 17 T cell receptor beta chains listed below, sequenced in a study of T cell changes during pregnancy in multiple sclerosis (dated 2019 in TCRdb). Libraries were constructed by the immunoSEQ multiplex PCR assay. Held by TCRdb, this immuneACCESS table contains in-frame sequences only and omits some clones. Under half of the omission traces to an unresolved V gene where checked; the cause of the rest is unknown. The sample table holds some 37,000 clones, of which about 90% were seen once. The ten largest clonotypes hold approximately 0.81% of the sample. The specimen comprised CD4+ T cells from peripheral blood mononuclear cells, sampled before pregnancy. Every receptor here comes from a female donor with multiple sclerosis, enrolled in a pregnancy study.

This clone appeared once. V is TRBV28 and J is TRBJ1-4, with 9 bases lining up with TRBD1. V lost 2 bases, J lost 6 bases, and 7 bases stayed unmatched. CDR3 length equals 16 residues. CDR1 and CDR2 from the germline V gene are MDHEN and SYDVKM. The CDR3 is CASSLSSGTGYEKLFF. The DNA for the CDR3 is TGTGCCAGCAGTTTAAGTTCCGGGACAGGGTATGAAAAACTGTTTTTT.

The V and J genes are TRBV28 and TRBJ2-1; D unresolved. Trimming cost V 6 bases and J 1 base, with 7 bases left between them. This CDR3 spans 13 amino acids. Germline assignment: CDR1 MDHEN and CDR2 SYDVKM. The CDR3 region has the DNA TGTGCCAGCAGGGCTGCATCCTACAATGAGCAGTTCTTC. Translated: CASRAASYNEQFF.

This chain connects TRBV5-4 to TRBJ1-6, with D unresolved. This CDR3 is built from 15 residues. V lost 4 bases to trimming and J lost 5 bases, with 13 bases between them. Germline CDR1 and CDR2: SGHNT and YYREEE (reference sequence). The CDR3 DNA follows: TGTGCCAGCAGCCTGGACGGACTAAATAATTCACCCCTCCACTTT. Translation gives CASSLDGLNNSPLHF.

The rearrangement links TRBV11-3 to TRBJ2-1; 11 bases align to TRBD2. The CDR3 contains 16 residues. Per the germline V gene, CDR1 is SGHNT and CDR2 is YENEEA. With V trimmed by 3 bases and J by 4 bases, 5 bases remained unmatched. The CDR3 sequence is CASSFSGLAAYNEQFF. CDR3 coding DNA: TGTGCCAGCAGCTTCTCGGGACTAGCGGCGTACAATGAGCAGTTCTTC.

Concerning this clone: Other nucleotide sequences from this sample produce the same CDR3. The V call is TRBV20-1, the J call TRBJ2-5; a weak D match, TRBD2 (7 bases). The CDR3 contains 11 residues. Germline V gene lookup returns CDR1 DFQATT and CDR2 SNEGSKA (reference sequence). Trimming left V 6 bases short and J 4 bases short, with 9 bases between. CDR3 residues: CSAGGGETQYF. CDR3 in DNA: TGCAGTGCGGGAGGGGGAGAGACCCAGTACTTC.

The chain is built from TRBV19 and TRBJ2-3, with TRBD2 identical over 9 bases. Unmatched junction bases numbered 8, after V lost 5 bases and J lost 2 bases. Per germline, CDR1 LNHDA and CDR2 SQIVND (reference sequence). The CDR3 covers 16 residues. The CDR3: CASSRVAGAFTDTQYF. The CDR3 DNA reads TGTGCCAGTAGTCGAGTAGCGGGAGCATTCACAGATACGCAGTATTTT. The whole variable domain, remainder taken from reference TRBV19 and TRBJ2-3, is DGGITQSPKYLFRKEGQNVTLSCEQNLNHDAMYWYRQDPGQGLRLIYYSQIVNDFQKGDIAEGYSVSREKKESFPLTVTSAQKNPTAFYLCASSRVAGAFTDTQYFGPGTRLTVL.

The chain couples TRBV25-1 to TRBJ1-5; 7 bases line up with TRBD1. CDR1 is MGHDK, CDR2 SYGVNS, per germline. The CDR3 loop spans 14 amino acids. The J segment lost 5 bases and the V segment lost 5 bases, leaving 6 bases of the junction unmatched. CDR3 in DNA: TGTGCCAGCAGTAAGACAGGGTACGATCAGCCCCAGCATTTT. It codes for CASSKTGYDQPQHF.

The V call is TRBV18, the J call TRBJ2-5; 7 bases map to TRBD1. V lost 3 bases to trimming and J lost 1 base; unmatched junction nucleotides: 5. Germline assignment: CDR1 KGHSH and CDR2 LQKENI. CDR3 length: 15 residues. As DNA, the CDR3 is TGTGCCAGCTCACCGGCCGGGACAGCCCAAGAGACCCAGTACTTC. Translation: CASSPAGTAQETQYF.

CDR3: CASSGATGRQETQYF. The CDR3 DNA reads TGTGCCAGCAGTGGGGCGACAGGGAGACAAGAGACCCAGTACTTC. The chain is built from TRBV2 and TRBJ2-5, with 7 bases identical to TRBD1. Losses at the gene ends were 4 bases for V and 2 bases for J; bases not matched to a gene: 7. Germline CDR1 is SNHLY and CDR2 is FYNNEI. This CDR3 is built from 15 residues.

CDR3 nucleotides: TGTGCCAGCAAGCAGGGGAGGGGGTCAGATACGCAGTATTTT. It translates to CASKQGRGSDTQYF. The chain joins TRBV27 to TRBJ2-3; tentatively, D is TRBD2 (7 bases). The germline V gene has CDR1 MNHEY and CDR2 SMNVEV (reference sequence). The CDR3 is 14 residues long. V lost 7 bases and J lost 4, with 15 bases in between.

The chain joins TRBV6-4 to TRBJ2-7, with no clear D. The CDR3 loop spans 13 amino acids. Trimming left V 6 bases short and J 3 bases short, with 12 bases between. Germline V gene data show CDR1 as MRHNA and CDR2 as SNTAGT. CDR3 DNA sequence: TGTGCCAGCAGCCCCCACGGTTACTACGAGCAGTACTTC. Translated, it gives CASSPHGYYEQYF.

The J gene is TRBJ2-7, the V gene TRBV5-1; 12 bases are a match to TRBD2. The trim removed 4 bases at V and 7 bases at J, leaving 9 bases unmatched. Germline CDR1 SGHRS, CDR2 YFSETQ. The CDR3 sequence is 15 residues long. The CDR3 protein is CASSPRTSGIDEQYF. The CDR3 DNA sequence: TGCGCCAGCAGCCCGAGGACTAGCGGGATAGATGAGCAGTACTTC.

V and J are TRBV5-4 and TRBJ1-6; TRBD1 agrees at 9 bases. The V segment lost 4 bases and the J segment 10 bases; nucleotides outside the gene matches: 12. There are 16 residues in the CDR3. Germline values: CDR1 SGHNT, CDR2 YYREEE (reference sequence). CDR3 sequence: CASSPGTGTGYSPLHF. In DNA form, the CDR3 reads TGTGCCAGCAGCCCGGGCACCGGGACAGGGTACTCACCCCTCCACTTT.

The V call is TRBV5-6, the J call TRBJ2-1; 10 positions match TRBD1. The V and J ends lost 4 bases and 3 bases, in that order; junction bases with no gene match: 10. Germline CDR1 is SGHDT and CDR2 is YYEEEE. CDR3 length: 17 amino acids. The CDR3 loop reads CASSPKPGDRGYNEQFF. The CDR3 nucleotides read TGTGCCAGCAGCCCTAAACCAGGGGACAGGGGCTACAATGAGCAGTTCTTC. The full variable domain, with the rest looked up from reference TRBV5-6 and TRBJ2-1, is DAGVTQSPTHLIKTRGQQVTLRCSPKSGHDTVSWYQQALGQGPQFIFQYYEEEERQRGNFPDRFSGHQFPNYSSELNVNALLLGDSALYLCASSPKPGDRGYNEQFFGPGTRLTVL.

The chain recombines TRBV19 with TRBJ1-5; 8 positions match TRBD1. V shed 6 bases and J 4 bases; nucleotides not matched to a gene: 11. Germline values: CDR1 LNHDA, CDR2 SQIVND (reference sequence). CDR3 length: 16 amino acids. The CDR3 sequence is CASRDPGGAGNQPQHF. CDR3 coding DNA: TGTGCCAGTAGGGATCCAGGGGGCGCGGGAAATCAGCCCCAGCATTTT.

The V call is TRBV5-4, the J call TRBJ2-1; D perhaps matches TRBD1 (6 bases). V was cut by 2 bases and J by 3 bases, with 18 bases left in between. The CDR3 length is 17 residues. CDR1 SGHNT and CDR2 YYREEE come from the germline V gene (reference sequence). CDR3 nucleotides: TGTGCCAGCAGCTTCCCCGAGGGGGACGCCTACTACAATGAGCAGTTCTTC. Protein product: CASSFPEGDAYYNEQFF.

This chain links TRBV30 with TRBJ1-1; TRBD1 might be the D (5 bases). The CDR3 consists of 13 residues. The germline gives CDR1 GTSNPN, CDR2 SVGIG (reference sequence). The V gene lost 3 bases and the J gene lost 2 bases, with 10 bases spanning the gap. The CDR3 here is CAWRDTGNTEAFF. The CDR3 DNA sequence: TGTGCCTGGAGAGACACAGGAAACACTGAAGCTTTCTTT.